The rows below give T cell receptor beta chains drawn from one sample of a study of Graves' ophthalmopathy and Graves' hyperthyroidism. TCRdb ran MiXCR on the multiplex PCR reads and lists one entry per CDR3 protein. The table has some 350,000 distinct CDR3 sequences, approximately 18% seen once. Input material: peripheral blood. These receptors were collected from an adult woman with stable Graves' hyperthyroidism. The CDR3 runs from the conserved cysteine through the conserved F or W. The order of the fields is V gene, CDR3 length, CDR3 protein.

>TRBV7-8|14
CASSLASGSYEQYF
>TRBV20-1|16
CSARSATGGDEETQYF
>TRBV27|14
CASSPSGVSYEQYF
>TRBV19|15
CASSPRGLVNTEAFF
>TRBV7-8|16
CASSLGGVGVQETQYF
>TRBV19|17
CASSESGQSTFWEEQYF
>TRBV12-5|15
CASGFPDRGGQPQHF
>TRBV20-1|12
CSVPAWNTEAFF
>TRBV28|13
CASRGGPAGELFF
>TRBV12-3/TRBV12-4|13
CAISIGSTAEAFF
>TRBV20-1|15
CSANRPGHDNSPLHF
>TRBV12-3/TRBV12-4|15
CASQGATSSGTEAFF
>TRBV20-1|16
CSARPGTGANTGELFF
>TRBV4-2|18
CASSQDGAGLAGGETQYF
>TRBV28|15
CASSFIGVTGQPQHF
>TRBV15|14
CATSRDRQGDTQYF
>TRBV7-8|16
CASSHTGTWNTGELFF
>TRBV20-1|16
CSARTSGPLGYQPQHF
>TRBV28|12
CASTDNNSPLHF
>TRBV5-5|14
CASSLRWDSSTQHF
>TRBV27|14
CASSSGQALYEQYF
>TRBV7-8|13
CASKAALQETQYF
>TRBV28|13
CASKDVFQETQYF
>TRBV20-1|14
CSASRTGNTGELFF
>TRBV20-1|10
CSARGETKYF
>TRBV30|14
CAWSNRGLPYEQYF
>TRBV6-5|15
CASSYSLGRSSPLHF
>TRBV2|14
CASSDLSRNQPQHF
>TRBV30|12
CAWRYRNTEAFF
>TRBV6-1|17
CASSEAAYPTSIYGYTF
>TRBV20-1|15
CSARANWDFSYEQYF
>TRBV19|13
CASSISVNTEAFF
>TRBV6-2/TRBV6-3|9
CASSQPWYF
>TRBV29-1|14
CSISWTSSYNEQFF
>TRBV28|17
CASNTYWGLAGAEEQYF
>TRBV6-1|12
CASQLGGNEQYF
>TRBV12-3/TRBV12-4|17
CASSFIAPGFRYGPQHF
>TRBV5-1|13
CASSPRITYEQYF
>TRBV3-1|11
CASKGYNEQFF
>TRBV12-5|13
CASGHRDIDEQYF
>TRBV18|15
CASSPPTGANTEAFF
>TRBV20-1|15
CSVLPTGTPLWEQYF
>TRBV6-2/TRBV6-3|16
CASRTRLAGVQETQYF
>TRBV27|14
CASSERDTHTEAFF
>TRBV5-1|14
CASLRDSSSSEQYF
>TRBV28|19
CASSSRISASSGTSYEQYF
>TRBV30|18
CAWSVPRTSGPSTYEQYF
>TRBV28|13
CASITGSPTEAFF
>TRBV12-3/TRBV12-4|15
CASSLGAGAVTEAFF
>TRBV7-2|13
CASSWTGEETQYF
>TRBV28|14
CASSSPTGRYGYTF
>TRBV29-1|14
CSVPTGTGSYEQYF
>TRBV28|13
CASSSMTGNGYTF
>TRBV28|12
CASSTTGQSAFF